These T cell receptor beta chains were read from a single sample in a study of shared clonotypes between healthy human individuals. This table comes from immunoSEQ multiplex PCR, and its TCRdb copy is limited to in-frame clones, with some not included. The data show 2 million to 3 million clones, 93% seen once. Material for sequencing was naive CD4+ T cells from PBMCs. These receptors came from a man younger than 35 in good health. Some clones in this sample may be carry-over from other donors' samples. CDR3s include the opening cysteine and the closing phenylalanine or tryptophan. A D gene is named only where the DNA matches it firmly. Some rows mark clone size as missing; the rest say once, few, many or name a class of expanded clone.

d_call | j_call | v_call | clone_size | cdr3_nt | cdr3_aa
NA | TRBJ2-7 | TRBV9 | NA | TGTGCCAGCAGCGTCTCAGGGTTAGGGCCCTTGGGCGAGCAGTACTTC | CASSVSGLGPLGEQYF
NA | TRBJ2-3 | TRBV11-2 | NA | TGTGCCAGCAGCTTAGTGGCGTTCGGCACAGATACGCAGTATTTT | CASSLVAFGTDTQYF
NA | TRBJ2-7 | TRBV10-3 | few | TGTGCCATCAGTGAGCGGACGGCCAGCTCCTACGAGCAGTACTTC | CAISERTASSYEQYF
NA | TRBJ1-4 | TRBV5-1 | NA | TGCGCCAGCAGGCTCGGGCCGGGAGGTAATGAAAAACTGTTTTTT | CASRLGPGGNEKLFF
NA | TRBJ2-5 | TRBV6-5 | NA | TGTGCCACCCGGAGTGGCCACGAGACCCAGTACTTC | CATRSGHETQYF
NA | TRBJ1-1 | TRBV7-8 | NA | TGTGCCAGCAGCAATGCCTGGACTGAAGCTTTCTTT | CASSNAWTEAFF
NA | TRBJ2-7 | TRBV5-1 | NA | TGCGCCAGCAGCCCGGCGGCCCATACCTCCTACGAGCAGTACTTC | CASSPAAHTSYEQYF
TRBD1 | TRBJ2-7 | TRBV5-1 | once | TGCGCCAGCAGCTTGGGTGGGACAGGGGTCGAGCAGTACTTC | CASSLGGTGVEQYF
TRBD2 | TRBJ2-3 | TRBV7-6 | NA | TGTGCCAGCAGCGGCCTGACTAGCGGACTCACAGATACGCAGTATTTT | CASSGLTSGLTDTQYF
TRBD2 | TRBJ2-5 | TRBV30 | NA | TGTGCCTGGGGCCTCCCGACTAGCGGGTGGAAAGAGACCCAGTACTTC | CAWGLPTSGWKETQYF
NA | TRBJ2-7 | TRBV28 | NA | TGTGCCAGCAGTTTACCCCGGACGGCCCGACACGAGCAGTACTTC | CASSLPRTARHEQYF
NA | TRBJ2-3 | TRBV4-1 | NA | TGCGCCAGCAGTTTAACAATAGGGGCAGATACGCAGTATTTT | CASSLTIGADTQYF
NA | TRBJ2-7 | TRBV19 | NA | TGTGCCAGTACAGCAGGAACCTACGAGCAGTACTTC | CASTAGTYEQYF
NA | TRBJ2-3 | TRBV11-2 | NA | TGTGCCAGCAGTTATCTGACGGGTACGCAGTATTTT | CASSYLTGTQYF
NA | TRBJ2-4 | TRBV28 | NA | TGTGCCAGTTCCCCTCTGACCTCGGCAAAAAACATTCAGTACTTC | CASSPLTSAKNIQYF
NA | TRBJ2-2 | TRBV29-1 | NA | TGCAGCGTTGGAGCACGGAACACCGGGGAGCTGTTTTTT | CSVGARNTGELFF
NA | TRBJ2-1 | TRBV9 | NA | TGTGCCAGCAGCACCGGGGTGACGGCCTCGGGGAATGAGCAGTTCTTC | CASSTGVTASGNEQFF
NA | TRBJ2-3 | TRBV7-7 | NA | TGTGCCAGCAGCTTATCCGGGGTCACAGATACGCAGTATTTT | CASSLSGVTDTQYF
NA | TRBJ2-6 | TRBV28 | NA | TGTGCCAGCAGTTCGCGGGACATCCGAAGCTCTGGGGCCAACGTCCTGACTTTC | CASSSRDIRSSGANVLTF
TRBD2 | TRBJ2-1 | TRBV12-5 | once | TGTGCTAGTGGGGGAGGGAGCGATGAGCAGTTCTTC | CASGGGSDEQFF
TRBD1 | TRBJ2-2 | TRBV18 | NA | TGTGCCAGCTCATCGGACAGGGTCGCGAACACCGGGGAGCTGTTTTTT | CASSSDRVANTGELFF
TRBD1 | TRBJ1-1 | TRBV14 | NA | TGTGCCAGCAGCCAAACCCGACAGGGGATGAACACTGAAGCTTTCTTT | CASSQTRQGMNTEAFF
TRBD2 | TRBJ2-5 | TRBV11-2 | NA | TGTGCCAGCAGCTCCCAAAGGACTAGTCGGTGGGTGACCCAGTACTTC | CASSSQRTSRWVTQYF
NA | TRBJ1-5 | TRBV9 | NA | TGTGCCAGCAGCGTAGGGCCAGGGGCCGATCAGCCCCAGCATTTT | CASSVGPGADQPQHF
NA | TRBJ2-1 | TRBV6-1 | once | TGTGCCAGCAGTGACCCGGGACTGGCTGAGCAGTTCTTC | CASSDPGLAEQFF
TRBD2 | TRBJ2-7 | TRBV9 | NA | TGTGCCAGCAGCACCACTAGCGGGAACTACGAGCAGTACTTC | CASSTTSGNYEQYF
NA | TRBJ2-5 | TRBV5-1 | NA | TGCGCCAGCAGCTCGTCGACCGGAGAGACCCAGTACTTC | CASSSSTGETQYF
NA | TRBJ2-3 | TRBV7-9 | NA | TGTGCCAGCAGCTTAAAGGTAGATACGCAGTATTTT | CASSLKVDTQYF
NA | TRBJ2-7 | TRBV15 | NA | TGTGCCACCAGCAGAGATCTAGGGACAAGCTACGAGCAGTACTTC | CATSRDLGTSYEQYF
TRBD1 | TRBJ1-5 | TRBV9 | NA | TGTGCCAGCAGCGCTGGGACAGGGGGTTATAGCAATCAGCCCCAGCATTTT | CASSAGTGGYSNQPQHF
TRBD2 | TRBJ2-1 | TRBV10-1 | NA | TGCGCCAGCAGTGACCCGGGACTAGCGCCCAATGAGCAGTTCTTC | CASSDPGLAPNEQFF
NA | TRBJ1-5 | TRBV19 | NA | TGTGCCAGTAGTGGGAGGGAGTTGGGCAATCAGCCCCAGCATTTT | CASSGRELGNQPQHF
TRBD1 | TRBJ2-3 | TRBV27 | NA | TGTGCCAGCAGTCCCCAGACAGGGAGTAGCACAGATACGCAGTATTTT | CASSPQTGSSTDTQYF
NA | TRBJ2-6 | TRBV9 | NA | TGTGCCAGCAGCCCACGGGGGTCGGGGGCCAACGTCCTGACTTTC | CASSPRGSGANVLTF
TRBD2 | TRBJ2-2 | TRBV7-2 | NA | TGTGCCAGCAGCTTAGCCGCGGGAGGTCACACCGGGGAGCTGTTTTTT | CASSLAAGGHTGELFF
TRBD1 | TRBJ1-5 | TRBV27 | NA | TGTGCCAGCATAGACAGGGAGAGGGGCAATCAGCCCCAGCATTTT | CASIDRERGNQPQHF
TRBD2 | TRBJ2-7 | TRBV5-1 | NA | TGCGCCAGCAGCTTGAGCGGGAGGGGGCCATACGAGCAGTACTTC | CASSLSGRGPYEQYF
TRBD1 | TRBJ1-5 | TRBV2 | NA | TGTGCCAGCAGTAAGGGACAGTTTAGCAATCAGCCCCAGCATTTT | CASSKGQFSNQPQHF
TRBD1 | TRBJ1-1 | TRBV12-5 | NA | TGTGCTAGTGGCGCAGGGGGATTGAACACTGAAGCTTTCTTT | CASGAGGLNTEAFF
NA | TRBJ1-2 | TRBV25-1 | once | TGTGCCAGCAGTGACCCAGTTGAACGCGGAGGCTACACCTTC | CASSDPVERGGYTF
NA | TRBJ2-3 | TRBV6-5 | once | TGTGCCAGCAGGCAGTGGGAGGTTAGGACAGATACGCAGTATTTT | CASRQWEVRTDTQYF
NA | TRBJ2-5 | TRBV2 | NA | TGTGCCAGCAGTGAGCAGTACCAAGAGACCCAGTACTTC | CASSEQYQETQYF
NA | TRBJ1-1 | TRBV6-1 | NA | TGTGCCAGCAGTTTGCTGACGCAGAACACTGAAGCTTTCTTT | CASSLLTQNTEAFF
NA | TRBJ1-2 | TRBV29-1 | NA | TGCAGCGCGATAGGCGCAGGATCGTATAACTATGGCTACACCTTC | CSAIGAGSYNYGYTF
TRBD2 | TRBJ2-1 | TRBV7-2 | once | TGTGCCAGCAGCTTCCTAGCGGGAGCCCCGGGGAATGAGCAGTTCTTC | CASSFLAGAPGNEQFF
TRBD2 | TRBJ2-1 | TRBV5-6 | NA | TGTGCCAGCAGCTCGGCCAGGACTAGCTCCCGAAATGAGCAGTTCTTC | CASSSARTSSRNEQFF
NA | TRBJ1-1 | TRBV4-3 | NA | TGCGCCAGCAGCCACAGGCCCGGGACTGAAGCTTTCTTT | CASSHRPGTEAFF
NA | TRBJ1-1 | TRBV5-1 | NA | TGCGCCAGCAGCTTGATCACAGCCGAGAACACTGAAGCTTTCTTT | CASSLITAENTEAFF
NA | TRBJ1-5 | TRBV19 | once | TGTGCCAGTAGGGGTTCTTTTGGCAATCAGCCCCAGCATTTT | CASRGSFGNQPQHF
NA | TRBJ2-5 | TRBV4-1 | few | TGCGCCAGCAGCCAAGATAATCAAGAGACCCAGTACTTC | CASSQDNQETQYF
NA | TRBJ2-7 | TRBV28 | NA | TGTGCCAGCAGTTCCCCCCCGGGCGGAGCCTACGAGCAGTACTTC | CASSSPPGGAYEQYF
NA | TRBJ2-7 | TRBV27 | NA | TGTGCCAGCAGCCTACAGGGTCACACCTACGAGCAGTACTTC | CASSLQGHTYEQYF
TRBD2 | TRBJ2-4 | TRBV27 | NA | TGTGCCAGCGTGGTACCACTAGCGGGAGGGAAGGGGACCAAAAACATTCAGTACTTC | CASVVPLAGGKGTKNIQYF
NA | TRBJ2-3 | TRBV29-1 | NA | TGCAGCGTTTACGAGGATTCAAGCACAGATACGCAGTATTTT | CSVYEDSSTDTQYF
TRBD1 | TRBJ1-5 | TRBV6-4 | NA | TGTGCCAGCAGTCCAGGACAGGAGAGGCGTAGCGGCAATCAGCCCCAGCATTTT | CASSPGQERRSGNQPQHF
TRBD1 | TRBJ2-1 | TRBV19 | NA | TGTGCCAGTAGCACAGGGGGCTTCTCCTTTAATGAGCAGTTCTTC | CASSTGGFSFNEQFF
NA | TRBJ2-3 | TRBV7-3 | once | TGTGCCAGCAGCTCAACTAGCACAGATACGCAGTATTTT | CASSSTSTDTQYF